A single sample is the source of the 5 T cell receptor beta chains below, sequenced in a study of T cell responses to AZD1222 COVID-19 vaccine. Assay used: immunoSEQ multiplex PCR; TCRdb lists only in-frame clones, some missing. Counted here are 120,000 or so clones, 88% occurring once; the ten biggest clones make up approximately 19%. Sequences were derived from peripheral blood, sampled on day 0 of MenACWY control vaccination. All receptors derive from an adult in good health.

This clone was seen a few times. This sequence joins TRBV28 and TRBJ1-1; TRBD1 matches 8 bases. CDR1 and CDR2 from the germline V gene are MDHEN and SYDVKM. V dropped 7 bases and J dropped 8; count of bases not matched to a gene: 6. The CDR3 is 12 amino acids. The DNA of the CDR3 is TGTGCCAGCACGATCCCAGGGGGCGAAGCTTTCTTT. Its translation is CASTIPGGEAFF.

The chain couples TRBV3-1 (or the pseudogene TRBV3-2) to TRBJ2-6; 7 positions agree with TRBD2. Germline trimming cut 8 bases from V and 2 bases from J; bases unmatched to any gene: 12. CDR1 is LGHDT, CDR2 YNNKEL, per germline (reference sequence). This CDR3 contains 17 residues. CDR3 bases: TGTGCCAGCGGAAATTTTGGGGGGAGGGCTGGGGCCAACGTCCTGACTTTC. This translates into CASGNFGGRAGANVLTF.

The chain carries TRBV19 and TRBJ2-4; TRBD2 matches at 7 bases. The length of the CDR3 is 14 residues. Germline CDR1 reads LNHDA; CDR2 reads SQIVND (reference sequence). The trim removed 3 bases at V and 5 bases at J, leaving 4 bases unmatched. CDR3 bases: TGTGCCAGTAGTATTTCGCTAGCGGAAAACATTCAGTACTTC. Its translation: CASSISLAENIQYF.

The chain recombines TRBV9 with TRBJ2-2; 13 nucleotides match TRBD2. V shed 3 bases, J shed 7 bases, and the junction held 3 bases outside the gene matches. This CDR3 contains 15 residues. Per the germline V gene, CDR1 is SGDLS and CDR2 is YYNGEE. CDR3 protein: CASSGTSGRHGELFF. CDR3 nucleotide sequence: TGTGCCAGCAGCGGGACTAGCGGGAGACACGGGGAGCTGTTTTTT.

This clone appeared a single time. The chain combines TRBV5-4 with TRBJ2-1; D gene ambiguous. CDR1 is SGHNT and CDR2 is YYREEE in the germline V gene (reference sequence). Deletions cut 0 bases from V and 5 bases from J, with 15 bases between. The CDR3 totals 16 residues. The CDR3, as DNA: TGTGCCAGCAGCTTGGACCCTGGCCCGCGTAACAATGAGCAGTTCTTC. Protein product: CASSLDPGPRNNEQFF.